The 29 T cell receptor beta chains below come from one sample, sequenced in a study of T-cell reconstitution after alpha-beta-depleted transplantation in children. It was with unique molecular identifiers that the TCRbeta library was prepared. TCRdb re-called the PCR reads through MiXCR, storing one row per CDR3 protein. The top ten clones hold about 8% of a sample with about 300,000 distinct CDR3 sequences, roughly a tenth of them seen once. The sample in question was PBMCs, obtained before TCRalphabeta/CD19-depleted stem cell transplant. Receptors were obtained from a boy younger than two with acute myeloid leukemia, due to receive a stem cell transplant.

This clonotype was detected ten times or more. CDR3: CSVELMETQYF. The CDR3 DNA follows: TGCAGCGTTGAGTTGATGGAGACCCAGTACTTC. The rearrangement links TRBV29-1 to TRBJ2-5; D remains ambiguous. Trimming shortened V by 3 bases and J by 5 bases, and 7 bases separated the two germline ends. The CDR3 loop spans 11 amino acids. Looked up from germline, CDR1 is SQVTM and CDR2 is ANQGSEA.

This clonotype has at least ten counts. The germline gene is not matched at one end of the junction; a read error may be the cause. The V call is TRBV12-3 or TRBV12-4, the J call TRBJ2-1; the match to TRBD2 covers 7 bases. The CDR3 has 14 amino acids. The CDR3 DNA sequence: TGTGCCAGCAGTTTAGCGGGAGGGCTTATTGAGCATTTCTTC. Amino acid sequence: CASSLAGGLIEHFF.

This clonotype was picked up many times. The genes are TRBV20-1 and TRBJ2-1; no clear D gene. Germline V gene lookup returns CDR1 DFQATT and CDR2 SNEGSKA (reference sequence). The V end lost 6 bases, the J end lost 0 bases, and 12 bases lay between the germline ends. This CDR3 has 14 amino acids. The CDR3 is CSALDDISYNEQFF. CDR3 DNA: TGCAGTGCCCTTGATGACATCTCCTACAATGAGCAGTTCTTC.

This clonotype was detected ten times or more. The CDR3 reads CSVVGRRDGPYNEQFF. As DNA, the CDR3 is TGCAGCGTTGTTGGGAGAAGGGACGGACCCTACAATGAGCAGTTCTTC. This rearrangement joins TRBV29-1 to TRBJ2-1; D tentatively reads TRBD1 or TRBD2 (5 bases each). This CDR3 contains 16 residues. The V and J ends lost 4 bases and 2 bases respectively, with 18 bases between them. Germline-derived CDR1 and CDR2 are SQVTM and ANQGSEA.

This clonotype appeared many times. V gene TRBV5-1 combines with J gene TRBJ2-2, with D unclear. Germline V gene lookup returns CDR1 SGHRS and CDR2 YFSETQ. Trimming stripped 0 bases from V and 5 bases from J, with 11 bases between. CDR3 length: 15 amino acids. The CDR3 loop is CASSLGRSLTGELFF. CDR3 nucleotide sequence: TGCGCCAGCAGCTTGGGACGGAGTCTTACCGGGGAGCTGTTTTTT. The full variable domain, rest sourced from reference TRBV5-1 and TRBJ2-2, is KAGVTQTPRYLIKTRGQQVTLSCSPISGHRSVSWYQQTPGQGLQFLFEYFSETQRNKGNFPGRFSGRQFSNSRSEMNVSTLELGDSALYLCASSLGRSLTGELFFGEGSRLTVL.

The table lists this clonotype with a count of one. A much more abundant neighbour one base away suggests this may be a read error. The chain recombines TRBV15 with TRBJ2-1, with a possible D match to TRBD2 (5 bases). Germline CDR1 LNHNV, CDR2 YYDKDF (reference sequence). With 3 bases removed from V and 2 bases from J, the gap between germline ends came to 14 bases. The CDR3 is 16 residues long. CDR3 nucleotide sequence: TGTGCCACCAGCAGCGACCCGGGAATCGCCTACAATGAGCAGTTCTTC. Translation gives CATSSDPGIAYNEQFF. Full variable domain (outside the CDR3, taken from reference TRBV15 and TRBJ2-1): DAMVIQNPRYQVTQFGKPVTLSCSQTLNHNVMYWYQQKSSQAPKLLFHYYDKDFNNEADTPDNFQSRRPNTSFCFLDIRSPGLGDTAMYLCATSSDPGIAYNEQFFGPGTRLTVL.

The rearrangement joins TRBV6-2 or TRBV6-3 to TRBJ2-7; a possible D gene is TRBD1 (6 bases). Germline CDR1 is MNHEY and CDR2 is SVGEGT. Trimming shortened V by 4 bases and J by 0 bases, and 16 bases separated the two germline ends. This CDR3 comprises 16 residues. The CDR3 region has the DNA TGTGCCAGCAGTTTCCGGACAGTCCCACTCTCCTACGAGCAGTACTTC. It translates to CASSFRTVPLSYEQYF.

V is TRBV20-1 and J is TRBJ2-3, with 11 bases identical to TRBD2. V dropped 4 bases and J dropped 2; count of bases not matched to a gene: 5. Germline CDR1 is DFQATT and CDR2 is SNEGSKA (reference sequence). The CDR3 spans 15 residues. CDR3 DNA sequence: TGCAGTGCTACTCCGGGACTAGCGGTCACAGATACGCAGTATTTT. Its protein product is CSATPGLAVTDTQYF.

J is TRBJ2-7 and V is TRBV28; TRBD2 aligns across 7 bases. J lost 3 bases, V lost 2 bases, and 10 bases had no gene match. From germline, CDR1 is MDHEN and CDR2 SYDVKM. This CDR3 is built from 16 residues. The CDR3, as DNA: TGTGCCAGCAGTTTACCAGGACTAGGTAGGGGCTACGAGCAGTACTTC. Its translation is CASSLPGLGRGYEQYF.

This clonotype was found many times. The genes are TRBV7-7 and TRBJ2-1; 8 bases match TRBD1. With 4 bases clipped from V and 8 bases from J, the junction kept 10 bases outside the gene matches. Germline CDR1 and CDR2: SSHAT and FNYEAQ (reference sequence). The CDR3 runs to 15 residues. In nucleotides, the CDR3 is TGTGCCAGCAGCTCCTCGGGACAGGTATTGGATGAGCAGTTCTTC. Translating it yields CASSSSGQVLDEQFF.

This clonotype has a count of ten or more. The CDR3 reads CASSLIAGGGETQYF. In nucleotides, the CDR3 is TGCGCCAGCAGCTTAATAGCGGGAGGTGGAGAGACCCAGTACTTC. V usage is TRBV5-1 and J usage is TRBJ2-5; 10 bases map to TRBD2. V gave up 2 bases and J gave up 4 bases; unmatched junction bases: 5. CDR1 is SGHRS, CDR2 YFSETQ, per germline. The CDR3 is 15 amino acids.

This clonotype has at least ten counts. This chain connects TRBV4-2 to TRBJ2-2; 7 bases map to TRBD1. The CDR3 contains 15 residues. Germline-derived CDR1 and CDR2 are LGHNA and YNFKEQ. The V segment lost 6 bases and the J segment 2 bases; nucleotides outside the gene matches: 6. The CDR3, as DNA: TGTGCCAGCAGTCGGGACAGATTAAACACCGGGGAGCTGTTTTTT. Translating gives CASSRDRLNTGELFF.

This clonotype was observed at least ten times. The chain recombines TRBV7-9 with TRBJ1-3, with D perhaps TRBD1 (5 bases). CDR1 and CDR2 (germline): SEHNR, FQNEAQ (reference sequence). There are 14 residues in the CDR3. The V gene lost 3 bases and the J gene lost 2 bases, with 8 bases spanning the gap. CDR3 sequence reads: CASSFAGAGNTIYF. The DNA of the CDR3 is TGTGCCAGCAGCTTCGCGGGGGCTGGAAACACCATATATTTT.

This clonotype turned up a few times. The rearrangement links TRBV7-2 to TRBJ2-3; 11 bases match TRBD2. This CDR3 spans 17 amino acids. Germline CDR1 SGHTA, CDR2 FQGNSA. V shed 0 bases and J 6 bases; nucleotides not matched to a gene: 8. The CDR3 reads CASSLARSGGAGDTQYF. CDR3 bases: TGTGCCAGCAGCTTAGCGCGTAGCGGGGGGGCCGGGGATACGCAGTATTTT.

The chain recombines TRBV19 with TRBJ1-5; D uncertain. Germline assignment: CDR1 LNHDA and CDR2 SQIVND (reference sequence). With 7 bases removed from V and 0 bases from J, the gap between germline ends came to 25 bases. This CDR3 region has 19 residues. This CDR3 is CASTNELAVMGSSNQPQHF. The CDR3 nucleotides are TGTGCCAGTACGAACGAACTGGCGGTCATGGGGAGTAGCAATCAGCCCCAGCATTTT.

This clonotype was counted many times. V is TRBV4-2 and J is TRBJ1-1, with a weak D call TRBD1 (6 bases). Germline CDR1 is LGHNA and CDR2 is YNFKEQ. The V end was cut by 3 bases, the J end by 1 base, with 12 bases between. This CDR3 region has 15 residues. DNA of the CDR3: TGTGCCAGCAGCCACCATCGACAGGCGAACACTGAAGCTTTCTTT. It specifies CASSHHRQANTEAFF.

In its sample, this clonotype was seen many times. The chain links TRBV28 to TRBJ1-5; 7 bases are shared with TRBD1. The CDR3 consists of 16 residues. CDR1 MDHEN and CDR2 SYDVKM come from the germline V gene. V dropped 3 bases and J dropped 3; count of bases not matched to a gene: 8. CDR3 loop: CASSLPGTALNQPQHF. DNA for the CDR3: TGTGCCAGCAGTTTGCCCGGGACAGCCCTCAATCAGCCCCAGCATTTT.

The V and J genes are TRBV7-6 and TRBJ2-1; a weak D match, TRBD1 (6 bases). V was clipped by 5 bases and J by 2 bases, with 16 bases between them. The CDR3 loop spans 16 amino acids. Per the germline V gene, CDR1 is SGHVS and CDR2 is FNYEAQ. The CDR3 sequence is CASSRGTPTTYNEQFF. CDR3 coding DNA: TGTGCCAGCAGCAGGGGGACACCTACTACCTACAATGAGCAGTTCTTC.

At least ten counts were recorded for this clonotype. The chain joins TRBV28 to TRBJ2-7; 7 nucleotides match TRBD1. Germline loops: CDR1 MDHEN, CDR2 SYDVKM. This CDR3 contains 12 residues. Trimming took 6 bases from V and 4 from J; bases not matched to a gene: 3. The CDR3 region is CASSGQAYEQYF. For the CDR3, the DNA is TGTGCCAGCAGCGGACAGGCGTACGAGCAGTACTTC.

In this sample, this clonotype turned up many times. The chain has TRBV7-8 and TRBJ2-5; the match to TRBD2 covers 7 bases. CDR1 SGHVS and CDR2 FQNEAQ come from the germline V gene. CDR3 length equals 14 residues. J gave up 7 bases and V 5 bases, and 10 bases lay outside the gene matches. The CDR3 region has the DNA TGTGCCAGCAGCCAGTATGAGTGGGAGGGGACCCAGTACTTC. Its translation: CASSQYEWEGTQYF. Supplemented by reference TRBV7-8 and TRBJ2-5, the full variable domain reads GAGVSQSPRYKVAKRGQDVALRCDPISGHVSLFWYQQALGQGPEFLTYFQNEAQLDKSGLPSDRFFAERPEGSVSTLKIQRTQQEDSAVYLCASSQYEWEGTQYFGPGTRLLVL.

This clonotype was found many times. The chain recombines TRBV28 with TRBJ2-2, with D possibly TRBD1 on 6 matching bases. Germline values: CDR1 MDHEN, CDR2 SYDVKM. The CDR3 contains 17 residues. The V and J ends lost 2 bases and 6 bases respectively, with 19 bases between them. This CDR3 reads CASSLKSGVRRSGELFF. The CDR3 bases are TGTGCCAGCAGTTTAAAATCAGGGGTTAGAAGGTCCGGGGAGCTGTTTTTT.

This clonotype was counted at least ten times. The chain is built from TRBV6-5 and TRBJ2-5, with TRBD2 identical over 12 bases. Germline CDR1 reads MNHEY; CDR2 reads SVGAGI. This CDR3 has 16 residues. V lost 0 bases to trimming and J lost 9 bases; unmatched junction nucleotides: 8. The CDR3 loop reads CASSYSRTSGMKAQYF. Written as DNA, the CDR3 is TGTGCCAGCAGTTACTCCCGGACTAGCGGGATGAAGGCCCAGTACTTC.

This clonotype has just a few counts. The CDR3 reads CSAPRGPQETQYF. The CDR3 DNA sequence: TGCAGTGCCCCAAGGGGGCCGCAAGAGACCCAGTACTTC. This rearrangement joins TRBV20-1 to TRBJ2-5, with 7 nucleotides matching TRBD1. CDR3 size: 13 residues. With 6 bases clipped from V and 2 bases from J, the junction kept 6 bases outside the gene matches. CDR1 and CDR2 from the germline V gene are DFQATT and SNEGSKA (reference sequence).

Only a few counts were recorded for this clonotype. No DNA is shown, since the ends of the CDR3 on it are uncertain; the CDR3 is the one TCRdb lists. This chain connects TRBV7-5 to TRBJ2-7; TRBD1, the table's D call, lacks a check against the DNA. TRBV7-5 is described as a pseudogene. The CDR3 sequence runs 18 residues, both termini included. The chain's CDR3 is CISVSEASHARVTYEQYF.

CDR3 region: CASSLGLAAVNQPQHF. The DNA for the CDR3 is TGTGCCAGCAGCTTGGGTTTGGCGGCAGTCAATCAGCCCCAGCATTTT. The V and J genes are TRBV5-6 and TRBJ1-5; D ambiguous. CDR3 length: 16 amino acids. Trimming left V 0 bases short and J 3 bases short, with 13 bases between. Germline V gene data show CDR1 as SGHDT and CDR2 as YYEEEE.

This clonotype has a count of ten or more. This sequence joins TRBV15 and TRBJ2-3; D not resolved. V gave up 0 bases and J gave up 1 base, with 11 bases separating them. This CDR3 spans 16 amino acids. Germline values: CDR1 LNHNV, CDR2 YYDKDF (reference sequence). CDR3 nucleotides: TGTGCCACCAGCAGAGATAGGGCGGTGGGCACAGATACGCAGTATTTT. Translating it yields CATSRDRAVGTDTQYF.

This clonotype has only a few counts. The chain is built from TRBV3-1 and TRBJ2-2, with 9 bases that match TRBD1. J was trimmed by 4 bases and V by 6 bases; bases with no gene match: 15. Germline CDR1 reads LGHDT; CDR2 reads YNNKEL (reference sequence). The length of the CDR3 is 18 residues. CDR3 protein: CASSYTAGTGSGTGELFF. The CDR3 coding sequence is TGTGCCAGCAGTTATACCGCCGGGACAGGGTCGGGCACCGGGGAGCTGTTTTTT.

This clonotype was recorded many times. DNA for the CDR3: TGTGCCAGCACCCTCGGGTTAGCGGGAGGGCCCCATGAGCAGTTCTTC. Translation gives CASTLGLAGGPHEQFF. The chain links TRBV12-3 or TRBV12-4 to TRBJ2-1, with 11 bases that match TRBD2. The junction had 13 bases not matched to a gene; V was cut back by 7 bases and J by 8 bases. The CDR3 extends over 16 amino acids.

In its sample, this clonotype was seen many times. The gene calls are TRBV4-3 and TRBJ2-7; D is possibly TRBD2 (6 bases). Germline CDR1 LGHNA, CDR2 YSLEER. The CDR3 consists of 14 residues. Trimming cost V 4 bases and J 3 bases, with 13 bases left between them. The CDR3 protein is CASSPRWGVYEQYF. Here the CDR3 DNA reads TGCGCCAGCAGCCCACGGTGGGGGGTCTACGAGCAGTACTTC.